This TCR beta chain stems from a study of cytomegalovirus exposure and HLA in healthy donors. Study-wide results and limits: In a later analysis, a missense DCLRE1C variant was linked to TCR beta V- and J-gene trimming. In an earlier analysis, productive rearrangement rates for most beta V segments clustered near 87% or 30%.

It was with 60 Vbeta and 13 Jbeta primers that the PCR ran. Method: immunoSEQ multiplex PCR; TCRdb's copy keeps in-frame clones and lacks some. The sample consists of roughly 100,000 clones, less than 90% of them appearing once. On this clone: Its antigen remains unidentified.

Trimming removed 0 bases from V and 0 bases from J; junction bases left unmatched: 5. Germline assignment: CDR1 LNHDA and CDR2 SQIVND (reference sequence). The CDR3 is 17 amino acids. This sequence joins TRBV19 and TRBJ1-3; 7 bases are shared with TRBD1. The sample consisted of PBMCs. The TCR originated in a man aged 35-49 years in good health and CMV-seronegative. The CDR3 nucleotides read TGTGCCAGTAGTATAGAGCTCGGGACAGCCTCTGGAAACACCATATATTTT. This codes for CASSIELGTASGNTIYF.